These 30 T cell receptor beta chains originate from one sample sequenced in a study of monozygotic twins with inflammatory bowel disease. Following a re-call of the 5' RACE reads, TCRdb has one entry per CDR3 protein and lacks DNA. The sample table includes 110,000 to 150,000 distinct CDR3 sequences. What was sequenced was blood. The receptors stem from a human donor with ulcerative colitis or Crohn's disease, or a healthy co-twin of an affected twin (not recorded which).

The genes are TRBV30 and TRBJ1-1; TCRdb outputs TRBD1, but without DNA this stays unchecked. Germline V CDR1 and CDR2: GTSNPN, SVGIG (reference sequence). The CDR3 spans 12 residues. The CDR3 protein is CAQQGWGTEAFF.

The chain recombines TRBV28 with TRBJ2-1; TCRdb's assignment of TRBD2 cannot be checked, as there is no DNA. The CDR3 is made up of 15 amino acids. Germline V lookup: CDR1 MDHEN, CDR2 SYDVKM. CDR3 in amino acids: CASEGVGGRRDEQFF.

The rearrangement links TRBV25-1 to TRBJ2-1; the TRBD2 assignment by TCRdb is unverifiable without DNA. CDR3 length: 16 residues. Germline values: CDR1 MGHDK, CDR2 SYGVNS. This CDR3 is CASSGPSGSSYNEQFF. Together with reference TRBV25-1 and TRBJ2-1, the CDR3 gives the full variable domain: EADIYQTPRYLVIGTGKKITLECSQTMGHDKMYWYQQDPGMELHLIHYSYGVNSTEKGDLSSESTVSRIRTEHFPLTLESARPSHTSQYLCASSGPSGSSYNEQFFGPGTRLTVL.

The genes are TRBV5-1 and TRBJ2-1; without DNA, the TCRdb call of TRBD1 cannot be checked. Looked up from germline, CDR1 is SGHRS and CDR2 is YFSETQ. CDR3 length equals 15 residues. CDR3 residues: CASSLVLGDYNEQFF. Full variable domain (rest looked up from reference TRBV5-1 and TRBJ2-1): KAGVTQTPRYLIKTRGQQVTLSCSPISGHRSVSWYQQTPGQGLQFLFEYFSETQRNKGNFPGRFSGRQFSNSRSEMNVSTLELGDSALYLCASSLVLGDYNEQFFGPGTRLTVL.

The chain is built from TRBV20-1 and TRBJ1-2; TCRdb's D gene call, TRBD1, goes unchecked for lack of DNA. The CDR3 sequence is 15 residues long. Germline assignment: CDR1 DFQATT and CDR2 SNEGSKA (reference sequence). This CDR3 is CSAAIQDRGGSGYTF.

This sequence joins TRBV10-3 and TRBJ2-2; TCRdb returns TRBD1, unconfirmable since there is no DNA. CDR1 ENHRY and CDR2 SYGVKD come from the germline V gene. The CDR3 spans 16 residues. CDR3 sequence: CAISKDRASNTGELFF.

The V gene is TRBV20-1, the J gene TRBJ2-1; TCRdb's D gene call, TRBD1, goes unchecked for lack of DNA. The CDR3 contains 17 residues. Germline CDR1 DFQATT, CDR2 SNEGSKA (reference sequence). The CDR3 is CSGRSAGVIIWDNEQFF.

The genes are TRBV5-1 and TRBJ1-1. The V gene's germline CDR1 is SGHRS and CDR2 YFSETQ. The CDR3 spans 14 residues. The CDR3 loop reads CASSLGEGDTEAFF. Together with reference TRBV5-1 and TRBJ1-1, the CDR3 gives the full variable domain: KAGVTQTPRYLIKTRGQQVTLSCSPISGHRSVSWYQQTPGQGLQFLFEYFSETQRNKGNFPGRFSGRQFSNSRSEMNVSTLELGDSALYLCASSLGEGDTEAFFGQGTRLTVV.

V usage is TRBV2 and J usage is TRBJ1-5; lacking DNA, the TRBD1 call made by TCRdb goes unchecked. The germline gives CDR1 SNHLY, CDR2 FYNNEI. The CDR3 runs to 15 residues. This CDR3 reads CASTRDRVANQPQHF.

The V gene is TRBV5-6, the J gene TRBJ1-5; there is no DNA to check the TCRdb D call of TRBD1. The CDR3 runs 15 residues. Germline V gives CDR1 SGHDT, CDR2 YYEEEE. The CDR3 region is CASSKQGQGNQPQHF.

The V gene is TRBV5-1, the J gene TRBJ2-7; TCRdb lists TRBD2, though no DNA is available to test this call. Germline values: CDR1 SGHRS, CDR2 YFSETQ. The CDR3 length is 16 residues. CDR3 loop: CASSLKLAGEYHEQYF. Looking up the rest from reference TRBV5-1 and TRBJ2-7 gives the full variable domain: KAGVTQTPRYLIKTRGQQVTLSCSPISGHRSVSWYQQTPGQGLQFLFEYFSETQRNKGNFPGRFSGRQFSNSRSEMNVSTLELGDSALYLCASSLKLAGEYHEQYFGPGTRLTVT.

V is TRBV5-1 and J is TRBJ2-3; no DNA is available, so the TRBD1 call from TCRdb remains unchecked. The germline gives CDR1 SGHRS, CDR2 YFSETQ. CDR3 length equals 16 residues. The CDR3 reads CASSLARQSSTDTQYF.

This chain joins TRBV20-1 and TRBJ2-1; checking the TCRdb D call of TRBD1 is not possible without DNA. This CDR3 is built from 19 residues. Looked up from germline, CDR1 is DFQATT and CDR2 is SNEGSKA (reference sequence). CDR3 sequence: CSARDMLAGGWSSYNEQFF.

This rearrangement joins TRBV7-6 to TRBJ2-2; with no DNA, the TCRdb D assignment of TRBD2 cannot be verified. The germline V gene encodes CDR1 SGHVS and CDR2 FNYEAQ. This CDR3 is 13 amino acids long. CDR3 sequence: CASSSGLAGELFF. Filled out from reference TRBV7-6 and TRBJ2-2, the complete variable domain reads GAGVSQSPRYKVTKRGQDVALRCDPISGHVSLYWYRQALGQGPEFLTYFNYEAQQDKSGLPNDRFSAERPEGSISTLTIQRTEQRDSAMYRCASSSGLAGELFFGEGSRLTVL.

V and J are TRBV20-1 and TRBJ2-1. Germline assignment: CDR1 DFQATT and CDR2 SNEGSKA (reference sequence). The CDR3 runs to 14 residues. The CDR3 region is CSARDNLGYNEQFF.

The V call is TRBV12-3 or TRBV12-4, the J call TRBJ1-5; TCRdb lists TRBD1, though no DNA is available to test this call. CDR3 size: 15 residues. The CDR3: CASSLDGGSNQPQHF.

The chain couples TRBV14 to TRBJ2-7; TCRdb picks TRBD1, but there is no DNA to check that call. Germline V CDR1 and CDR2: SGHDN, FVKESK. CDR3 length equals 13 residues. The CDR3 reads CASSQGRGNEQSF.

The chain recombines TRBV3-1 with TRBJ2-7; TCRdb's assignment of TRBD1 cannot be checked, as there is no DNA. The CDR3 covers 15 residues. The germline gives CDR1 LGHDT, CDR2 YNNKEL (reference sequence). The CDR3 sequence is CASSQDLGGGYEQYF.

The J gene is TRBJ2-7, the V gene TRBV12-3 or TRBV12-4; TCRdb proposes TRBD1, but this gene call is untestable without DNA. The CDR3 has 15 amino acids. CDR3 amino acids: CASSLQTGDSYEQYF.

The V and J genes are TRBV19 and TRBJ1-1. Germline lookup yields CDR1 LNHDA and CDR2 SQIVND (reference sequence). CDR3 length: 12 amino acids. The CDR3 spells CASSRTNTEAFF.

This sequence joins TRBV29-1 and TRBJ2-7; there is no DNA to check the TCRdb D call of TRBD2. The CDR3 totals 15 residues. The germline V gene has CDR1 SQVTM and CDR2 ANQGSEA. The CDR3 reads CSVEDVLQGGNEQYF.

Here the CDR3 reads CASSVGVGTGYSGNTIYF. V gene TRBV9 combines with J gene TRBJ1-3; with no DNA, the TCRdb D assignment of TRBD1 cannot be verified. There are 18 residues in the CDR3. In germline, CDR1 is SGDLS, CDR2 YYNGEE.

The CDR3 region is CASSPSGTSGIETQYF. The rearrangement joins TRBV5-1 to TRBJ2-5; TCRdb returns TRBD2, unconfirmable since there is no DNA. The germline gives CDR1 SGHRS, CDR2 YFSETQ. CDR3 length: 16 amino acids.

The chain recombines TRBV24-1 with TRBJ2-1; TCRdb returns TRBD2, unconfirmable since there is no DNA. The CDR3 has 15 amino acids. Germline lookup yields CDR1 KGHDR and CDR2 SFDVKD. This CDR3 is CATQLEGGRSDEQFF.

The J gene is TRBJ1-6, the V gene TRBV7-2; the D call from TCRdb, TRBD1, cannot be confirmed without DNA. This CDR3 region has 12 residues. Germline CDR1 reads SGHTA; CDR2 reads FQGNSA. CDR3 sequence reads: CASSPQGEVLHF. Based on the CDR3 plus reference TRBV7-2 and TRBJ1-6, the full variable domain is GAGVSQSPSNKVTEKGKDVELRCDPISGHTALYWYRQSLGQGLEFLIYFQGNSAPDKSGLPSDRFSAERTGGSVSTLTIQRTQQEDSAVYLCASSPQGEVLHFGNGTRLTVT.

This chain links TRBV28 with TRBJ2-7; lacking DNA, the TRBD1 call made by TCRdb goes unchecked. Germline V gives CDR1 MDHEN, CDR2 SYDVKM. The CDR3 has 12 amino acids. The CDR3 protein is CASNSGPYEQYF.

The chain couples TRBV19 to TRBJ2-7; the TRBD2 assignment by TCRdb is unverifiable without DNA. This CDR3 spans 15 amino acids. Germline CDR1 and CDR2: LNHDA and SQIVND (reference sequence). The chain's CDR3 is CASSIRGPAPYEQYF.

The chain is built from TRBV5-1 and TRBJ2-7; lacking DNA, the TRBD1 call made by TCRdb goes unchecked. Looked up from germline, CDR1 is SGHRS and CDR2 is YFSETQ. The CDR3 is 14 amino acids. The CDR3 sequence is CASLATGGGYEQYF.

Here the CDR3 reads CSARDWGLTAGLVPYEQYF. The chain combines TRBV20-1 with TRBJ2-7; TCRdb outputs TRBD2, but without DNA this stays unchecked. The germline CDR1 and CDR2 sequences are DFQATT and SNEGSKA (reference sequence). This CDR3 contains 19 residues.

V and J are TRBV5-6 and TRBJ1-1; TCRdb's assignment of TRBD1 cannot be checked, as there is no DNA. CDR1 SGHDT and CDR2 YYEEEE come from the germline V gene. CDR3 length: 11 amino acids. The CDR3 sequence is CASIRGVEAFF.